The rows below give T cell receptor beta chains drawn from one sample of a study of blood T cell repertoires in COVID-19. The protocol was immunoSEQ multiplex PCR, while the TCRdb copy is restricted to in-frame clones and leaves out a portion. Of approximately 300,000 clones listed, 86% are singletons. The sample taken for sequencing was PBMCs or T cells enriched from blood (not recorded which). Receptors were obtained from a woman aged 18-29 years who had recovered from COVID-19. Each CDR3 is given without its conserved first and last residue.

j_call: TRBJ1-1
v_call: TRBV6-5
cdr3_aa: ASSYYRADTEAF

j_call: TRBJ1-2
v_call: TRBV30
cdr3_aa: AWNFKSLYGYT

j_call: TRBJ2-2
v_call: TRBV7-3
cdr3_aa: ASSLTPGSTGELF

j_call: TRBJ2-1
v_call: TRBV7-9
cdr3_aa: ASSFRLAGVYNEQF

j_call: TRBJ1-4
v_call: TRBV28
cdr3_aa: ASSSLDRGREKLF

j_call: TRBJ1-4
v_call: TRBV9
cdr3_aa: ASSGGGSPFVNEKLF

j_call: TRBJ2-7
v_call: TRBV27
cdr3_aa: ASSRTGSYEQY

j_call: TRBJ2-2
v_call: TRBV27
cdr3_aa: ASSLLKTSSYTGELF

j_call: TRBJ2-7
v_call: TRBV7-2
cdr3_aa: ASSLSGTYEQY

j_call: TRBJ2-1
v_call: TRBV19
cdr3_aa: ASSTLLAGGSYNEQF

j_call: TRBJ1-1
v_call: TRBV6-5
cdr3_aa: ASSFEDTEAF

j_call: TRBJ2-1
v_call: TRBV7-9
cdr3_aa: ASSSLAGGRSSYNEQF

j_call: TRBJ2-2
v_call: TRBV6-4
cdr3_aa: ASSRLADTGELF

j_call: TRBJ2-2
v_call: TRBV9
cdr3_aa: ASSTQLAVGGELF

j_call: TRBJ1-4
v_call: TRBV28
cdr3_aa: ASSLTGDEKLF

j_call: TRBJ2-5
v_call: TRBV3-1/TRBV3-2
cdr3_aa: ASSQDQGGVRETQY

j_call: TRBJ1-1
v_call: TRBV24-1
cdr3_aa: ATSDSKQGNTEAF

j_call: TRBJ1-3
v_call: TRBV9
cdr3_aa: ASSTTGIFSGNTIY

j_call: TRBJ1-2
v_call: TRBV27
cdr3_aa: ASSFLATGYGYT

j_call: TRBJ2-3
v_call: TRBV30
cdr3_aa: AWSRSGTITDTQY

j_call: TRBJ2-7
v_call: TRBV28
cdr3_aa: ASSSPRGSSYEQY

j_call: TRBJ1-1
v_call: TRBV2
cdr3_aa: ASSEQGTSEAF